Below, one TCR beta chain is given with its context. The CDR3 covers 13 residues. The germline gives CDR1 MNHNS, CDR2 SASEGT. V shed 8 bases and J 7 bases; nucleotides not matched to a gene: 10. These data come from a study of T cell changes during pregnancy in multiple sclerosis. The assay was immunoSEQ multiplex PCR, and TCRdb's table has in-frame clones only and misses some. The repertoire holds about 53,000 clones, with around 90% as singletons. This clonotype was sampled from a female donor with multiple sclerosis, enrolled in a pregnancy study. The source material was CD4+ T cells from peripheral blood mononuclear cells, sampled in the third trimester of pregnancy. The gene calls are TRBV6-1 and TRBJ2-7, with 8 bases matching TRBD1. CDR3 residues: CASEGQGAREQYF. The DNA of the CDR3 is TGTGCCAGCGAGGGGCAGGGGGCGCGGGAGCAGTACTTC.